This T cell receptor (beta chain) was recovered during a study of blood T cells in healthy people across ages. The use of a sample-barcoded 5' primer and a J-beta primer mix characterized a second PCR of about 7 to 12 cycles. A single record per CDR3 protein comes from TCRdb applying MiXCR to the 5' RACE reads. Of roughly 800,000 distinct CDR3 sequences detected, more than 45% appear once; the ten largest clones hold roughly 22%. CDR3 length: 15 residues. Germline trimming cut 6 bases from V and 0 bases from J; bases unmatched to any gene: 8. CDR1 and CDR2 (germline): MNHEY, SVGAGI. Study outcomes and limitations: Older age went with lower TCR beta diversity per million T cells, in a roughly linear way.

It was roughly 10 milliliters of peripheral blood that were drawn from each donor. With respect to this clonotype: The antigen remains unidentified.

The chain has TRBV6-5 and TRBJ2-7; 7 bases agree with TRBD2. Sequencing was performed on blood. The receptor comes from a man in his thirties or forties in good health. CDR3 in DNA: TGTGCCAGCAGCTATTATAGCGGGTCCTCCTACGAGCAGTACTTC. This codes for CASSYYSGSSYEQYF.